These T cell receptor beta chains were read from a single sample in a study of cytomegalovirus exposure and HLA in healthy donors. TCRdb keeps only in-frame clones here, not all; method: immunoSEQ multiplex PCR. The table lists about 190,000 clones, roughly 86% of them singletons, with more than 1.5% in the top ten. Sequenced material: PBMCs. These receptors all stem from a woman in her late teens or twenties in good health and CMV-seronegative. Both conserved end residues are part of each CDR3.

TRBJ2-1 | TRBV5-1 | CASSLGQVYEQFF
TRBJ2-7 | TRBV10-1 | CASSDSGTSGYEQYF
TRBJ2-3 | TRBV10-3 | CAISGPGVHEGGTQYF
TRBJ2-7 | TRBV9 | CASSVGAVAFYEQYF
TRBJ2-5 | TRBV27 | CASSFRPHSETQYF
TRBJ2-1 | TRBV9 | CASTPRAGGPNEQFF
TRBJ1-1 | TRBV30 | CAWGSGQGGTEAFF
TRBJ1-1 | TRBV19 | CASTPGGTGVRQAFF
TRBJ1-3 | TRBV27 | CASSLSGGGFSGNTIYF
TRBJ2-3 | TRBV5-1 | CASSPDRGPFTDTQYF
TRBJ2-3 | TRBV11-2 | CASSSSTGGGRGGTDTQYF
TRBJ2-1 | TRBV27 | CASSLSLGLAGLNEQFF
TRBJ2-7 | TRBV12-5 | CASLRYRTLIIYEQYF
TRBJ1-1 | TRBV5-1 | CASSLMGQGEWAEAFF
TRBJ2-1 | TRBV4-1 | CASSQELAGGMFF
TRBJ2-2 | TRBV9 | CASSVTSGWAGELFF
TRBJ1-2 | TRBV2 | CAGNLGTGGVYGYTF
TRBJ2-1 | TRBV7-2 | CASSSTGGRYEQFF
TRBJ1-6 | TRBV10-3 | CAISESTGVGSPLHF
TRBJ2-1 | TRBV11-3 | CASSPPGLAGGVEQFF
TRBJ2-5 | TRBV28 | CASSLWEGKETQYF
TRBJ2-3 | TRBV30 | CAWSAGLAGTTDTQYF
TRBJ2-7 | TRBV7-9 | CASSSWGGNEQYF
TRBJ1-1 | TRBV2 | CASSQGASEAFF
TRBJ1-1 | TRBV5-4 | CASSLDSNTEAFF
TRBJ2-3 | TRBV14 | CASSQAGTGGYTQYF
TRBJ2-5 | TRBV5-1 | CASSLRAGAGGETQYF
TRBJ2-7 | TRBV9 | CASSTSGVAGVYEQYF
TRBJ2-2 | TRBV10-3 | CAISDPSGVNTGELFF
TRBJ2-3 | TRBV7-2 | CASSPYTDTQYF
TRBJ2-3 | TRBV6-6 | CASSYSVGLEADTQYF
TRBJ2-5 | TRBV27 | CASSSGLAWETQYF
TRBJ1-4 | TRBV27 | CASAPNWGGTATNEKLFF
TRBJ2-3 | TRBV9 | CASSVAAGDPTDTQYF
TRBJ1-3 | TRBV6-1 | CASPRGGKGGNTIYF
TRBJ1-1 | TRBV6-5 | CASSYSRLLNTEAFF
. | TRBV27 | CASSLAGRAYEQYF
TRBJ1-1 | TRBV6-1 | CASSELGGGGRAVRYTEAFF
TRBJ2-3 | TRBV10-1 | CASSKVIEGTDTQYF
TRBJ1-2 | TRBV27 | CASSGDRGHFNYGYTF
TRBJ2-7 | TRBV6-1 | CATNSYEQYF
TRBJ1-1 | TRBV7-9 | CASSSGGTQAFF
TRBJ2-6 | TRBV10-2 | CASSPFQVGANVLTF
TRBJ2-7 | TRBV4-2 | CASSQPLPGEQYF
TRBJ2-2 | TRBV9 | CASSVEDNRYTGELFF